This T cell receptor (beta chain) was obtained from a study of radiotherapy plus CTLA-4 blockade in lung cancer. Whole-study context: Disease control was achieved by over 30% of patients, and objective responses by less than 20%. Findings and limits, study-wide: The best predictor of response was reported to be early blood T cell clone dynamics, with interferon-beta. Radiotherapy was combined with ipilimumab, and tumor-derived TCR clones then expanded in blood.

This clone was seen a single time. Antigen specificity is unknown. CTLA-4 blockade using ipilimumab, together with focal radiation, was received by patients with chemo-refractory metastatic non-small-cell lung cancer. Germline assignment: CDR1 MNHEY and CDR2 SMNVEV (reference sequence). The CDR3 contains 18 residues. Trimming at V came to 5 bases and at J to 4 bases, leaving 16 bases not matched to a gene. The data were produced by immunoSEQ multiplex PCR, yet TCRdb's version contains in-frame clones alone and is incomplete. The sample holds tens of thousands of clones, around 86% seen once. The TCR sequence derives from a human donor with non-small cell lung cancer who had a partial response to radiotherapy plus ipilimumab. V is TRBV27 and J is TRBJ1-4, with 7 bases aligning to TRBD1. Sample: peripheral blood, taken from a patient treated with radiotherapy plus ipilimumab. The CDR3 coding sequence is TGTGCCAGCAGTCGACGGACAGGTCCGCAATCAAATAATGAAAAACTGTTTTTT. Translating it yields CASSRRTGPQSNNEKLFF.